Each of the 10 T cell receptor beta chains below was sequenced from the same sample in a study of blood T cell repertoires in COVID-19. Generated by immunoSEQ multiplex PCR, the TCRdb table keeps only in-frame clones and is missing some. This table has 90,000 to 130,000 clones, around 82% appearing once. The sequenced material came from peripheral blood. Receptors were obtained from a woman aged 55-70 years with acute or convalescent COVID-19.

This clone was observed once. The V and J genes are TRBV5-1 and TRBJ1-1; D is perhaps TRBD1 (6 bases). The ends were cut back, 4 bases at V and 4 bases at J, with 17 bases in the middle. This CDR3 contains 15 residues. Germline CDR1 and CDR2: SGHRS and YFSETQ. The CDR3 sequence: CASSVVRGRGTEAFF. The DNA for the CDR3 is TGCGCCAGCAGCGTTGTCAGGGGCCGAGGCACTGAAGCTTTCTTT.

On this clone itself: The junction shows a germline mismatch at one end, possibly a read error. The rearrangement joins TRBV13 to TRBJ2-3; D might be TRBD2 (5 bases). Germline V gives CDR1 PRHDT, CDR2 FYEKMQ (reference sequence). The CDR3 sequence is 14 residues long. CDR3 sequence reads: CASSIRAPGSSAHF. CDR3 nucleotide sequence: TGTGCCAGCAGCATTCGCGCCCCGGGATCCTCCGCCCATTTT. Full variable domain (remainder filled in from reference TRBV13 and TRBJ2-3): AAGVIQSPRHLIKEKRETATLKCYPIPRHDTVYWYQQGPGQDPQFLISFYEKMQSDKGSIPDRFSAQQFSDYHSELNMSSLELGDSALYFCASSIRAPGSSAHFGPGTRLTVL.

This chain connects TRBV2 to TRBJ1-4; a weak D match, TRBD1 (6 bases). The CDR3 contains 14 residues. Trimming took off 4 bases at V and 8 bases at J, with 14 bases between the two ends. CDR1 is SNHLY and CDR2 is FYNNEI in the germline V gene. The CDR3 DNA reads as TGTGCCAGCAGTGGCGGCAGGGGAAGCGAAAAACTGTTTTTT. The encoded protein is CASSGGRGSEKLFF.

CDR3 DNA: TGTGCCAGCAGCTCGACGGGGGGTTGGGAGACCCAGTACTTC. Protein product: CASSSTGGWETQYF. V and J are TRBV11-3 and TRBJ2-5; 7 nucleotides line up with TRBD2. Germline CDR1 is SGHNT and CDR2 is YENEEA. The CDR3 is 14 residues long. V was pared by 4 bases and J by 5 bases, with 7 bases of the junction left unmatched.

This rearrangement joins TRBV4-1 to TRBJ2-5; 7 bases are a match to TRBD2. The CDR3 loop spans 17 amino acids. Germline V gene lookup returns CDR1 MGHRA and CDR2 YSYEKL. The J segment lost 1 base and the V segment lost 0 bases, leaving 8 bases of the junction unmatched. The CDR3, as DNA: TGCGCCAGCAGCCAAGATACCGGGGGGACGATCCAAGAGACCCAGTACTTC. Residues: CASSQDTGGTIQETQYF.

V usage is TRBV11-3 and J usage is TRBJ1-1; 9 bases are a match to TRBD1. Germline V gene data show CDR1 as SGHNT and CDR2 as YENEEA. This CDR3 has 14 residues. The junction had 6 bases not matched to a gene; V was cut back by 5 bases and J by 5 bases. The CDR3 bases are TGTGCCAGCAGCGAACAGGGGGCTGGGACTGAAGCTTTCTTT. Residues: CASSEQGAGTEAFF.

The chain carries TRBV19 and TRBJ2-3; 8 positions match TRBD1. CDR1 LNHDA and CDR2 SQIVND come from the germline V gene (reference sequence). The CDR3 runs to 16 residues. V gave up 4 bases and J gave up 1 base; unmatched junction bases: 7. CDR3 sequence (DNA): TGTGCCAGTAGTACCAGCGGACAGGGCCGCACAGATACGCAGTATTTT. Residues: CASSTSGQGRTDTQYF.

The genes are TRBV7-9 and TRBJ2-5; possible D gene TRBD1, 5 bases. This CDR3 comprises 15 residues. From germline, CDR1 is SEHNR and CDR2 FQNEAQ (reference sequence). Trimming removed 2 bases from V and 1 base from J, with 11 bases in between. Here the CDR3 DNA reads TGTGCCAGCAGCTTAAGATGGGGCGGCCAAGAGACCCAGTACTTC. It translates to CASSLRWGGQETQYF.

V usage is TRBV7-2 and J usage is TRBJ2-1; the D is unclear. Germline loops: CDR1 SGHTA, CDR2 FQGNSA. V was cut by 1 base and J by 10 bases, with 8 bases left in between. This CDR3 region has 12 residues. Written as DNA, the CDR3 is TGTGCCAGCAGCTTAGTTGGAGCGGAGCAGTTCTTC. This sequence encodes CASSLVGAEQFF.

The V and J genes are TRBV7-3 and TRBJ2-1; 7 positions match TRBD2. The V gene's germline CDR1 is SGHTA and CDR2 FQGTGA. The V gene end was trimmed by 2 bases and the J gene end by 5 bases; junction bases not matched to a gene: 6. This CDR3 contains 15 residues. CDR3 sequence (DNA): TGTGCCAGCAGCTTACCCCTAGCGGTTAACAATGAGCAGTTCTTC. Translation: CASSLPLAVNNEQFF.